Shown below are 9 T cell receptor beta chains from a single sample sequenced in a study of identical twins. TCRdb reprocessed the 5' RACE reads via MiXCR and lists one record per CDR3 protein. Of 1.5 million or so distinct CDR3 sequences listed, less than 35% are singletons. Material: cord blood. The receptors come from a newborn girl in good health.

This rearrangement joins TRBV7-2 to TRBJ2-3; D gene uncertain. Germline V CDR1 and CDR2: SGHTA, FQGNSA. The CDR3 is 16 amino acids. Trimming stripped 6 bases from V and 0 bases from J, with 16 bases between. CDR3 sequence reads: CASSPQYPLSTDTQYF. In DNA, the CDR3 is TGTGCCAGCAGTCCACAGTACCCCCTCAGCACAGATACGCAGTATTTT.

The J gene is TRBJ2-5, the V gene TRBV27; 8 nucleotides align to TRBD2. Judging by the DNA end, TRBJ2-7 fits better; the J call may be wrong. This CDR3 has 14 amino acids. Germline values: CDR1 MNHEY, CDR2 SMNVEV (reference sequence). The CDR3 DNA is TGTGCCAGCAGTCCACTGGGGACTAGCTACGAGCAGTACTTC. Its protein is CASSPLGTSYEQYF.

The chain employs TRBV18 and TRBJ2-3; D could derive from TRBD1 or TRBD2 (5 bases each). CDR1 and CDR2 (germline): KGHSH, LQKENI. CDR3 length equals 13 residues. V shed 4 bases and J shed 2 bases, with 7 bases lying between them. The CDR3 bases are TGTGCCAGCTCACGAGGGGACACAGATACGCAGTATTTT. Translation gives CASSRGDTDTQYF.

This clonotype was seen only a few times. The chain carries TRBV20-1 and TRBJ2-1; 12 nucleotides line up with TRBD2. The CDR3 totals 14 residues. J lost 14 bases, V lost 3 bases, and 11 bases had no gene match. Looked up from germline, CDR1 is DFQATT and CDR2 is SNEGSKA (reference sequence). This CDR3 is CSASGLAGGPEKFF. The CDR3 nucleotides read TGCAGTGCTAGCGGGCTAGCGGGAGGGCCAGAGAAGTTCTTC.

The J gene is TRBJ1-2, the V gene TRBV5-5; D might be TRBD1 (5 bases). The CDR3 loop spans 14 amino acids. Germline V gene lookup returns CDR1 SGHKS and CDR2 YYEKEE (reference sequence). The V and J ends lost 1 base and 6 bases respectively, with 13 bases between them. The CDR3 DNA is TGTGCCAGCAGCTTGAGAGGGGCGGTGGATGGCTACACCTTC. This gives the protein CASSLRGAVDGYTF.

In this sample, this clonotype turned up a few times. The CDR3 DNA is TGTGCCATCAGGACGACAGGGTTGAACACTGAAGCTTTCTTT. Its protein is CAIRTTGLNTEAFF. The chain couples TRBV10-3 to TRBJ1-1; 7 nucleotides line up with TRBD1. The germline CDR1 and CDR2 sequences are ENHRY and SYGVKD. The CDR3 extends over 14 amino acids. Trimming took 6 bases from V and 0 from J; bases not matched to a gene: 4.

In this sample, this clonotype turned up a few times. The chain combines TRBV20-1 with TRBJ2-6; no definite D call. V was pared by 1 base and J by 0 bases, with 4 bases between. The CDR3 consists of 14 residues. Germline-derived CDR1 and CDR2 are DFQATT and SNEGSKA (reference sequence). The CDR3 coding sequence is TGCAGTGCTAGAGCAACCTCTGGGGCCAACGTCCTGACTTTC. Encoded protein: CSARATSGANVLTF.

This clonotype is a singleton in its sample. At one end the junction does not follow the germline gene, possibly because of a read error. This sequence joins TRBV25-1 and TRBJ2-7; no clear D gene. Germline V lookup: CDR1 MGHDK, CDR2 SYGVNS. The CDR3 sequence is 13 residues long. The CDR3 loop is CASSVRTSYEQCF. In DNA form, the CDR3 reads TGTGCCAGCAGTGTACGGACCTCCTACGAGCAGTGCTTC.

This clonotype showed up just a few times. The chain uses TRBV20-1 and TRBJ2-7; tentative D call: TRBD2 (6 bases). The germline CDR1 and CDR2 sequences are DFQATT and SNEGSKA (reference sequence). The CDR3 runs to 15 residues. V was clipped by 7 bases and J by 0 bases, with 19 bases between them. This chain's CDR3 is CSGRTGLPYSYEQYF. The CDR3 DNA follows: TGCAGTGGCAGGACGGGACTGCCTTACTCCTACGAGCAGTACTTC.